Listed below are T cell receptor beta chains from one sample, sequenced in a study of cytomegalovirus exposure and HLA in healthy donors. Data came from immunoSEQ multiplex PCR; TCRdb stores just in-frame clones and leaves some out. The sample has tens of thousands of clones, approximately 97% seen once. Sequenced material: PBMCs. The source is a man aged 18-30 years in good health and CMV-seronegative. Each CDR3 is given with its conserved first and last residue. D genes are given only for firm matches. Clone size is stated in some rows and not others, as once, few, many or a class when expanded.

size	J	D	V	length	DNA	CDR3
NA	TRBJ2-1	NA	TRBV5-1	13	TGCGCCAGCAGCGCGCTCGTGAGCAATGAGCAGTTCTTC	CASSALVSNEQFF
NA	TRBJ1-4	NA	TRBV9	16	TGTGCCAGCAGCGTAGGGTTGAGGATGGATGGTGAAAAACTGTTTTTT	CASSVGLRMDGEKLFF
NA	TRBJ2-7	NA	TRBV29-1	12	TGCAGCGTTGACGGGGATGGCTACGAGCAGTACTTC	CSVDGDGYEQYF
NA	TRBJ1-6	NA	TRBV11-2	16	TGTGCCAGCAGCTTAGCTTACAGCGGATCTAATTCACCCCTCCACTTT	CASSLAYSGSNSPLHF
NA	TRBJ1-2	NA	TRBV19	12	TGTGCCAGTAGTGACTCGGGTTACGGCTACACCTTC	CASSDSGYGYTF
NA	TRBJ2-1	TRBD1	TRBV5-4	15	TGTGCCAGCAGCTTCGGACAGGGCGGGACTTTGGAGCAGTTCTTC	CASSFGQGGTLEQFF
NA	TRBJ2-7	NA	TRBV7-2	14	TGTGCCAGCAGCTCCACGGGTAGCGTGTACGAGCAGTACTTC	CASSSTGSVYEQYF
once	TRBJ2-1	TRBD2	TRBV7-9	16	TGTGCCAGCAGCTTAGGAGAGGGAGGGCCGAACAATGAGCAGTTCTTC	CASSLGEGGPNNEQFF
NA	TRBJ1-5	NA	TRBV5-1	13	TGCGCCAGCAGCTTGGACCGAGATCAGCCCCAGCATTTT	CASSLDRDQPQHF
NA	TRBJ2-3	NA	TRBV6-5	14	TGTGCCAGCAGGGCAAGCGGTAGCACAGATACGCAGTATTTT	CASRASGSTDTQYF
NA	TRBJ1-1	TRBD1	TRBV6-1	14	TGTGCCAGCAGTGGGGACAGGGGGCTGACTGAAGCTTTCTTT	CASSGDRGLTEAFF
NA	TRBJ1-1	NA	TRBV7-9	13	TGTGCCAGCAGCTCCAAAAAGAACACTGAAGCTTTCTTT	CASSSKKNTEAFF
NA	TRBJ2-2	NA	TRBV7-9	15	TGTGCCAGCAGCGCAGCCAGGGGGAGGCACGGGGAGCTGTTTTTT	CASSAARGRHGELFF
NA	TRBJ2-7	TRBD1	TRBV5-1	22	TGCGCCAGCAGCACGCCCGGGACAGGGGGCAGAATAGCGGAGGGTTCCTTTTACGAGCAGTACTTC	CASSTPGTGGRIAEGSFYEQYF
once	TRBJ1-5	TRBD1	TRBV6-6	16	TGTGCCAGCATCCCCCGGGGCAGGGGGTCGGACCAGCCCCAGCATTTT	CASIPRGRGSDQPQHF
NA	TRBJ1-1	NA	TRBV28	13	TGTGCCAGCAGTTTAAGGACACCCACTGAAGCTTTCTTT	CASSLRTPTEAFF
NA	TRBJ2-4	TRBD2	TRBV27	17	TGTGCCAGCAGTTTATTTACGGGAGGAGGAGCCAAAAACATTCAGTACTTC	CASSLFTGGGAKNIQYF
NA	TRBJ1-5	NA	TRBV19	13	TGTGCCAGTAGTACAGTAAAAAATCAGCCCCAGCATTTT	CASSTVKNQPQHF
NA	TRBJ2-3	NA	TRBV18	12	TGTGCCAGCTCCCTTACTCCAGATACGCAGTATTTT	CASSLTPDTQYF
NA	TRBJ2-7	TRBD1	TRBV11-1	15	TGTGCCAGCAGCGTGGACAGGGGGCGTGCATACGAGCAGTACTTC	CASSVDRGRAYEQYF
NA	TRBJ1-2	TRBD1	TRBV10-2	13	TGCGCCAGCAGTGGGACAGGACTCGATGGCTACACCTTC	CASSGTGLDGYTF
NA	TRBJ1-1	TRBD1	TRBV9	14	TGTGCCAGCAGCGGGGACAGGGGTGGTACTGAAGCTTTCTTT	CASSGDRGGTEAFF
NA	TRBJ1-2	NA	TRBV19	13	TGTGCCAGTAGTATAAAATTTCGGGTTAGCTACACCTTC	CASSIKFRVSYTF
NA	TRBJ1-2	TRBD1	TRBV11-2	13	TGTGCCAGCAGGGCAGGGGGTGGCTATGGCTACACCTTC	CASRAGGGYGYTF
NA	TRBJ2-1	TRBD2	TRBV6-1	16	TGTGCCAGCAGTGAAGATTCGGGGGGCTCCTACAATGAGCAGTTCTTC	CASSEDSGGSYNEQFF
NA	TRBJ2-7	NA	TRBV7-7	15	TGTGCTAGCAGCTTTACAGGCCTAAGCTCCTACGAGCAGTACTTC	CASSFTGLSSYEQYF
NA	TRBJ1-1	NA	TRBV19	16	TGTGCCAGTAAACGGACAGCCAATACCATGAACACTGAAGCTTTCTTT	CASKRTANTMNTEAFF
NA	TRBJ2-3	NA	TRBV18	15	TGTGCCAGCTCACCACCCAGGGCGGGCACAGATACGCAGTATTTT	CASSPPRAGTDTQYF
NA	TRBJ1-6	NA	TRBV25-1	13	TGTGCCAGCAGCGGACAGTATAATTCACCCCTCCACTTT	CASSGQYNSPLHF
NA	TRBJ1-2	NA	TRBV5-4	14	TGTGCCAGCAGCTTGAGACAGCAAAACTATGGCTACACCTTC	CASSLRQQNYGYTF
NA	TRBJ2-7	NA	TRBV7-6	13	TGTGCCAGCAGCTTAGACAGGTCCTACGAGCAGTACTTC	CASSLDRSYEQYF
NA	TRBJ1-2	NA	TRBV14	16	TGTGCCAGCAGCCAAGACGGGGTGCATCACGTCTATGGCTACACCTTC	CASSQDGVHHVYGYTF